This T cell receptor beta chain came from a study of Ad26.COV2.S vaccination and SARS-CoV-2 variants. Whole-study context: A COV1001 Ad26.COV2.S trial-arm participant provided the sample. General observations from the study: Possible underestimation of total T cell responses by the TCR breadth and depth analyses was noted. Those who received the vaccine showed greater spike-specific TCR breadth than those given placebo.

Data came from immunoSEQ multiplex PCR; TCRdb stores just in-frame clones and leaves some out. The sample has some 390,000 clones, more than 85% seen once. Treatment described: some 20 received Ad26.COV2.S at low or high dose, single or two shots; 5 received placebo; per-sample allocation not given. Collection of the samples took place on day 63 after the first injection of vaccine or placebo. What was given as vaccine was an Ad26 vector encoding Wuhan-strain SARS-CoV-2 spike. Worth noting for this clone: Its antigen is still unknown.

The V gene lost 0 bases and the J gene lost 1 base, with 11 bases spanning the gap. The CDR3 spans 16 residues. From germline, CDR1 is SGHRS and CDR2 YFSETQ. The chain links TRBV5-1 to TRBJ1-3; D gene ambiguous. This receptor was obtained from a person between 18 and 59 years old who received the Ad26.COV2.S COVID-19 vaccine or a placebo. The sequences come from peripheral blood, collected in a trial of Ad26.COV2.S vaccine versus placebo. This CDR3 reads CASSLATYPSGNTIYF. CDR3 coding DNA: TGCGCCAGCAGCTTGGCGACATATCCTTCTGGAAACACCATATATTTT.